What follows are 13 T cell receptor beta chains derived from one specimen sequenced in a study of T cell changes during pregnancy in multiple sclerosis (dated by TCRdb to the late 2010s). To prepare the library, the immunoSEQ multiplex PCR assay was applied. Entries here come from immuneACCESS through TCRdb and include only in-frame sequences with V and J called. Some clones fail to appear in such tables; in the studies checked, an unresolved V gene covers under half of the shortfall, and the cause of the remainder is unknown. The sample table holds around 100,000 clones, of which 90% were seen once. The top ten clonotypes cover around 0.79% of the sample. The sequencing here drew on peripheral blood, taken in the second trimester of pregnancy. The source of these receptors is a female donor in good health, enrolled as a control in a pregnancy study.

The V call is TRBV9, the J call TRBJ1-1, with D possibly matching TRBD1 (5 bases). Deletions cut 4 bases from V and 3 bases from J, with 10 bases between. Germline V gives CDR1 SGDLS, CDR2 YYNGEE. The CDR3 spans 13 residues. The CDR3, as DNA: TGTGCCAGCAGCCTGGGAGGGGACACTGAAGCTTTCTTT. Its translation is CASSLGGDTEAFF.

In this sample, this clone turned up once. V is TRBV19 and J is TRBJ1-1; D ambiguous. The CDR3 spans 12 residues. CDR1 is LNHDA, CDR2 SQIVND, per germline (reference sequence). V lost 6 bases and J lost 0, with 5 bases in between. The CDR3 sequence: CASRALNTEAFF. CDR3 coding DNA: TGTGCCAGTAGAGCCCTGAACACTGAAGCTTTCTTT.

The rearrangement joins TRBV7-2 to TRBJ1-4; 8 positions match TRBD1. Germline CDR1 SGHTA, CDR2 FQGNSA. J was trimmed by 7 bases and V by 5 bases; bases with no gene match: 9. The CDR3 is made up of 15 amino acids. The chain's CDR3 is CASSPGQGRGEKLFF. Written as DNA, the CDR3 is TGTGCCAGCAGCCCTGGACAGGGTCGGGGTGAAAAACTGTTTTTT. Drawing the rest from reference TRBV7-2 and TRBJ1-4, the complete variable domain is GAGVSQSPSNKVTEKGKDVELRCDPISGHTALYWYRQSLGQGLEFLIYFQGNSAPDKSGLPSDRFSAERTGGSVSTLTIQRTQQEDSAVYLCASSPGQGRGEKLFFGSGTQLSVL.

This rearrangement joins TRBV27 to TRBJ1-5; D is perhaps TRBD1 (5 bases). Trimming pared 9 bases from V and 2 bases from J, leaving 26 bases between. This CDR3 is built from 18 residues. Looked up from germline, CDR1 is MNHEY and CDR2 is SMNVEV (reference sequence). The DNA for the CDR3 is TGTGCCAGTTCCTTAGGGGCGCGGTATCTACAGGGCAATCAGCCCCAGCATTTT. Translation: CASSLGARYLQGNQPQHF.

The chain joins TRBV2 to TRBJ2-7; TRBD1 matches 8 bases. Unmatched junction bases numbered 14, after V lost 5 bases and J lost 2 bases. Looked up from germline, CDR1 is SNHLY and CDR2 is FYNNEI. CDR3 length: 17 amino acids. In DNA, the CDR3 is TGTGCCAGCAGTTCACCTCCCACGACAGGGGTGACCTACGAGCAGTACTTC. It encodes CASSSPPTTGVTYEQYF.

CDR3 residues: CASSIGAQASEQYF. The CDR3 DNA reads TGTGCCAGTAGTATAGGAGCCCAAGCAAGCGAGCAGTACTTC. This chain joins TRBV19 and TRBJ2-7; no reliable D call. The length of the CDR3 is 14 residues. Trimming took off 1 base at V and 6 bases at J, with 13 bases between the two ends. Germline-derived CDR1 and CDR2 are LNHDA and SQIVND (reference sequence). The full variable domain, completed using reference TRBV19 and TRBJ2-7, is DGGITQSPKYLFRKEGQNVTLSCEQNLNHDAMYWYRQDPGQGLRLIYYSQIVNDFQKGDIAEGYSVSREKKESFPLTVTSAQKNPTAFYLCASSIGAQASEQYFGPGTRLTVT.

The rearrangement uses TRBV15 and TRBJ2-4, with D tentatively TRBD1 (5 bases). Trimming shortened V by 0 bases and J by 9 bases, and 12 bases separated the two germline ends. The CDR3 runs to 14 residues. Germline V gene sequence: CDR1 LNHNV, CDR2 YYDKDF (reference sequence). The CDR3 spells CATSRDNQGSIQYF. Written as DNA, the CDR3 is TGTGCCACCAGCAGAGATAACCAGGGTAGCATTCAGTACTTC.

The CDR3: CASSYDRGDTEAFF. The CDR3 region has the DNA TGTGCCAGCTCATACGACAGGGGAGACACTGAAGCTTTCTTT. The chain has TRBV18 and TRBJ1-1, with 8 positions matching TRBD1. The CDR3 loop spans 14 amino acids. V dropped 5 bases and J dropped 3; count of bases not matched to a gene: 5. Germline CDR1 KGHSH, CDR2 LQKENI.

This clone has only one observation. The genes are TRBV6-6 and TRBJ2-7; unclear D gene. Germline CDR1 is MNHNY and CDR2 is SVGAGI (reference sequence). The CDR3 contains 11 residues. The ends were cut back, 8 bases at V and 6 bases at J, with 11 bases in the middle. The CDR3 loop is CASGQTREQYF. The CDR3 nucleotides read TGTGCCAGCGGCCAGACTCGCGAGCAGTACTTC.

V gene TRBV5-4 combines with J gene TRBJ2-5, with 10 nucleotides matching TRBD2. J was trimmed by 2 bases and V by 2 bases; bases with no gene match: 9. This CDR3 spans 17 amino acids. Germline V gene sequence: CDR1 SGHNT, CDR2 YYREEE (reference sequence). The CDR3 sequence: CASSLLRLAGTQETQYF. The CDR3 region has the DNA TGTGCCAGCAGCTTACTAAGACTAGCGGGCACGCAAGAGACCCAGTACTTC.

CDR3 DNA sequence: TGTGCCAGCAGTGCGGGGGACAGGGACGCCGGGGAGCTGTTTTTT. Translated: CASSAGDRDAGELFF. This chain connects TRBV6-1 to TRBJ2-2; TRBD1 matches at 9 bases. V shed 4 bases and J 6 bases; nucleotides not matched to a gene: 6. The CDR3 is 15 amino acids. Per the germline V gene, CDR1 is MNHNS and CDR2 is SASEGT.

The V gene is TRBV7-2, the J gene TRBJ2-2, with 7 bases matching TRBD1. J gave up 7 bases and V 5 bases, and 7 bases lay outside the gene matches. CDR3 size: 14 residues. The germline CDR1 and CDR2 sequences are SGHTA and FQGNSA. The CDR3 coding sequence is TGTGCCAGCAGCAGCACCAGGGGGAACGGGGAGCTGTTTTTT. Protein product: CASSSTRGNGELFF.

This rearrangement joins TRBV6-1 to TRBJ1-1; TRBD1 matches at 7 bases. This CDR3 spans 14 amino acids. The junction had 3 bases not matched to a gene; V was cut back by 4 bases and J by 1 base. Germline assignment: CDR1 MNHNS and CDR2 SASEGT. The CDR3 reads CASSAGGENTEAFF. In DNA form, the CDR3 reads TGTGCCAGCAGTGCAGGGGGAGAGAACACTGAAGCTTTCTTT.